This passage covers 6 T cell receptor beta chains from one sample sequenced in a study of blood T cell repertoires in COVID-19. The table came from immunoSEQ multiplex PCR; TCRdb's copy has only in-frame clones and leaves some out. The sample contains 200,000 to 250,000 clones, nearly 85% of which appear only once. Material: peripheral blood. The receptors originated from a woman in her 30s with COVID-19, enrolled during active disease.

V and J are TRBV7-2 and TRBJ2-7, with TRBD2 as a possible D gene (6 bases). The V gene lost 1 base and the J gene lost 2 bases, with 12 bases spanning the gap. The CDR3 has 15 residues. In germline, CDR1 is SGHTA, CDR2 FQGNSA. The CDR3 spells CASSLGGGLAYEQYF. Here the CDR3 DNA reads TGTGCCAGCAGCTTAGGGGGAGGCTTGGCCTACGAGCAGTACTTC.

A remark on this clone: At one of its ends the junction is not consistent with the germline gene, which may arise from a read error. The chain has TRBV3-1 (or the pseudogene TRBV3-2) and TRBJ2-3; 7 nucleotides line up with TRBD1. CDR1 is LGHDT and CDR2 is YNNKEL in the germline V gene (reference sequence). The CDR3 sequence is 14 residues long. The CDR3 DNA reads TGTGCCAGCCGCCACAGGGGAAGCACAGATACGCAGTATTTT. It codes for CASRHRGSTDTQYF.

The chain couples TRBV28 to TRBJ2-2; 9 positions match TRBD1. Looked up from germline, CDR1 is MDHEN and CDR2 is SYDVKM. The CDR3 runs 16 residues. Trimming removed 7 bases from V and 4 bases from J; junction bases left unmatched: 10. The CDR3 coding sequence is TGTGCCAGCAAAAGGGAGACAGGGGGGTTCACCGGGGAGCTGTTTTTT. Translated, it gives CASKRETGGFTGELFF.

The chain links TRBV5-1 to TRBJ2-1, with D perhaps matching TRBD2 (5 bases). V lost 0 bases and J 6 bases, leaving 10 bases between the germline ends. The CDR3 is 14 residues long. CDR1 SGHRS and CDR2 YFSETQ come from the germline V gene. CDR3 DNA: TGCGCCAGCAGCTTGGTGCTCAGCGGCAATGAGCAGTTCTTC. This translates into CASSLVLSGNEQFF. The complete variable domain, with remaining parts taken from reference TRBV5-1 and TRBJ2-1, reads KAGVTQTPRYLIKTRGQQVTLSCSPISGHRSVSWYQQTPGQGLQFLFEYFSETQRNKGNFPGRFSGRQFSNSRSEMNVSTLELGDSALYLCASSLVLSGNEQFFGPGTRLTVL.

A few counts support this clone. The genes are TRBV7-2 and TRBJ2-5; TRBD2 is a possible D gene (6 bases). Per the germline V gene, CDR1 is SGHTA and CDR2 is FQGNSA. CDR3 length equals 14 residues. The germline V and J ends were trimmed by 3 bases and 1 base, with 9 bases remaining between them. CDR3 residues: CASSFLGGQETQYF. CDR3 DNA: TGTGCCAGCAGCTTTTTGGGGGGCCAAGAGACCCAGTACTTC.

The chain employs TRBV19 and TRBJ1-1; TRBD1 aligns across 7 bases. J gave up 1 base and V 7 bases, and 6 bases lay outside the gene matches. Germline V gene lookup returns CDR1 LNHDA and CDR2 SQIVND (reference sequence). There are 14 residues in the CDR3. CDR3: CASTRDSSNTEAFF. The DNA for the CDR3 is TGTGCCAGTACTCGGGACAGCTCGAACACTGAAGCTTTCTTT.